Given below is one TCR beta chain in context. It lacks a known antigen. Base qualities are not recorded, but no much larger clone differs from it by a single base. These data come from a study of metastatic and nonmetastatic thyroid tumors (dated by TCRdb to 2020 to 2021). Concerning the study at large: Repertoires were compared across peripheral blood and tumor or nodule tissue samples from malignant and benign thyroid patients.

The receptor library was made with PCR. Sequencing was performed on an Illumina HiSeq 4000. High-throughput sequencing was used to profile the CDR3 region of the TCR beta-chain in every patient. In the source study's methods: A classifier to discriminate distant-metastatic papillary thyroid cancer patients was built from CDR3 differences across clinicopathological groups. The Shannon index was used to assess repertoire diversity, and the Morisita-Horn index was used to assess tumor-blood repertoire similarity. The public reads were run again by TCRdb, first through fastp at Q25 and then through MiXCR, and only productive beta chains were kept. These V and J calls are TCRdb output, not the study's own analysis. Within this sample are about 19,000 clones, with about a quarter of them counted one time only. The top ten constitute approximately 3.5% of the sample. Here V drops 7 bases and J drops 5 bases, and the junction holds 9 bases not matched to any gene. The CDR1 and CDR2 encoded by the germline V gene are MDHEN and SYDVKM. The CDR3 starts with the cysteine, ends with the phenylalanine, and has 15 residues. Only the CDR3 portion is preserved as DNA: 45 bases, with reading frame beginning at the first base.

None of the patients had been given any treatment before thyroid surgery. The study retrospectively analysed patient clinical samples collected from the early 2010s to the late 2010s using T-cell receptor beta sequencing. Summary of the overall study and its limitations: In both blood and tumor samples, malignant tumors were reported to have significantly higher TCR beta diversity than benign nodules.

The specimen sequenced was blood. The sequence joins TRBV28 to TRBJ1-5; the central 9 bases match TRBD1. This receptor was obtained from a male donor with papillary thyroid cancer or a benign thyroid nodule (not recorded which). Some clones in this sample may be carry-over from other donors' samples. The DNA is TGTGCCAGCATCCCAACGGGACAGGGTTATCAGCCCCAGCATTTT. It specifies CASIPTGQGYQPQHF. Beyond the CDR3, the reference TRBV28 and TRBJ1-5 genes provide the residues; the full variable domain reads: DVKVTQSSRYLVKRTGEKVFLECVQDMDHENMFWYRQDPGLGLRLIYFSYDVKMKEKGDIPEGYSVSREKKERFSLILESASTNQTSMYLCASIPTGQGYQPQHFGDGTRLSIL.